Listed below are T cell receptor beta chains from one sample, sequenced in a study of blood T cell repertoires in COVID-19. The method was immunoSEQ multiplex PCR; TCRdb's version includes in-frame clones alone and lacks a portion of them. The sample consists of about 160,000 clones, 82% of them appearing once. What was sequenced was peripheral blood. The receptors derive from a woman aged 80 or over with active or convalescent COVID-19. Both conserved end residues are part of each CDR3. The order of the fields is clone size, D gene, J gene, V gene, CDR3 protein, CDR3 DNA. A D gene is named only where the DNA matches it firmly. Clone size appears in some rows only: once, few, many, or a class for an expanded clone.

size: NA
D: NA
J: TRBJ2-5
V: TRBV5-1
CDR3: CASRQLAAQETQYF
DNA: TGCGCCAGCAGGCAATTAGCGGCTCAAGAGACCCAGTACTTC

size: NA
D: TRBD1
J: TRBJ1-5
V: TRBV7-8
CDR3: CASSLGIGRGRGQPQHF
DNA: TGTGCCAGCAGCTTAGGAATCGGCAGGGGGCGAGGTCAGCCCCAGCATTTT

size: NA
D: NA
J: TRBJ1-2
V: TRBV5-5
CDR3: CASSLDEGFNYGYTF
DNA: TGTGCCAGCAGCTTGGACGAGGGTTTCAATTATGGCTACACCTTC

size: NA
D: NA
J: TRBJ1-2
V: TRBV28
CDR3: CASSVGLGQFSTYGYTF
DNA: TGTGCCAGCAGCGTGGGTCTTGGGCAGTTTTCTACCTATGGCTACACCTTC

size: NA
D: NA
J: TRBJ1-1
V: TRBV27
CDR3: CASSLAGSHTEAFF
DNA: TGTGCCAGCAGTCTAGCGGGCTCCCACACTGAAGCTTTCTTT

size: NA
D: NA
J: TRBJ2-3
V: TRBV12-3/TRBV12-4
CDR3: CASSQTTDTQYF
DNA: TGTGCCAGCAGCCAAACTACAGATACGCAGTATTTT

size: NA
D: NA
J: TRBJ1-3
V: TRBV9
CDR3: CASSLPGSHSSSGNTIYF
DNA: TGTGCCAGCAGCCTCCCGGGGTCTCACTCGAGCTCTGGAAACACCATATATTTT

size: NA
D: NA
J: TRBJ1-5
V: TRBV2
CDR3: CASTESGQRAAQHF
DNA: TGTGCCAGCACTGAATCCGGACAGCGAGCAGCCCAGCATTTT

size: NA
D: TRBD1
J: TRBJ2-7
V: TRBV11-1
CDR3: CASKANRGLSYEQYF
DNA: TGTGCCAGCAAAGCAAACAGGGGCCTCTCCTACGAGCAGTACTTC

size: NA
D: TRBD1
J: TRBJ1-5
V: TRBV5-1
CDR3: CASSLGQGGNQPQHF
DNA: TGCGCCAGCAGCCTGGGACAGGGAGGTAATCAGCCCCAGCATTTT

size: NA
D: TRBD1
J: TRBJ2-1
V: TRBV6-6
CDR3: CASSTQTGTYNEQFF
DNA: TGTGCCAGCAGTACTCAGACAGGGACCTACAATGAGCAGTTCTTC

size: NA
D: TRBD1
J: TRBJ2-1
V: TRBV7-3
CDR3: CASSLNPGQGYNEQFF
DNA: TGTGCCAGCAGCTTAAATCCGGGACAGGGATACAATGAGCAGTTCTTC

size: NA
D: NA
J: TRBJ1-2
V: TRBV18
CDR3: CASSPRGVLNGYTF
DNA: TGTGCCAGCTCACCACGGGGAGTCTTGAATGGCTACACCTTC

size: NA
D: TRBD1
J: TRBJ1-2
V: TRBV5-1
CDR3: CASRGTGSYGYTF
DNA: TGCGCCAGCAGAGGGACAGGTTCGTATGGCTACACCTTC

size: NA
D: TRBD2
J: TRBJ2-1
V: TRBV29-1
CDR3: CSVTLAGGRNEQFF
DNA: TGCAGCGTTACACTAGCGGGAGGTAGGAATGAGCAGTTCTTC

size: NA
D: NA
J: TRBJ1-3
V: TRBV9
CDR3: CASRPNPGSGNTIYF
DNA: TGTGCCAGCAGACCTAACCCAGGATCTGGAAACACCATATATTTT

size: NA
D: NA
J: TRBJ2-5
V: TRBV19
CDR3: CASRDRGETQYF
DNA: TGTGCCAGTAGAGACAGAGGAGAGACCCAGTACTTC

size: NA
D: NA
J: TRBJ1-6
V: TRBV18
CDR3: CASSPTGSLRNNSPLHF
DNA: TGTGCCAGCTCACCAACAGGGAGTCTCCGAAATAATTCACCCCTCCACTTT

size: NA
D: NA
J: TRBJ2-5
V: TRBV30
CDR3: CAWTVGGNQETQYF
DNA: TGTGCCTGGACGGTGGGGGGAAACCAAGAGACCCAGTACTTC

size: NA
D: NA
J: TRBJ1-1
V: TRBV27
CDR3: CASSSSPPTEAFF
DNA: TGTGCCAGCAGTTCCTCTCCCCCCACTGAAGCTTTCTTT

size: few
D: TRBD2
J: TRBJ2-7
V: TRBV7-6
CDR3: CASSLDGLAGGWYF
DNA: TGTGCCAGCAGCTTAGACGGACTAGCGGGAGGATGGTACTTC

size: NA
D: TRBD2
J: TRBJ2-1
V: TRBV27
CDR3: CASSLSLAGGPGEQFF
DNA: TGTGCCAGCAGTTTATCACTAGCGGGAGGGCCCGGTGAGCAGTTCTTC

size: NA
D: NA
J: TRBJ2-5
V: TRBV2
CDR3: CASSEVHGGTQYF
DNA: TGTGCCAGCAGTGAAGTCCACGGTGGGACCCAGTACTTC

size: NA
D: TRBD2
J: TRBJ2-1
V: TRBV5-1
CDR3: CASSLSGRSNEQFF
DNA: TGCGCCAGCAGCTTGAGCGGGAGATCCAATGAGCAGTTCTTC

size: few
D: TRBD1
J: TRBJ1-5
V: TRBV19
CDR3: CASSARTGRGGSNQPQHF
DNA: TGTGCCAGTTCTGCCCGGACAGGGCGGGGGGGATCTAATCAGCCCCAGCATTTT

size: NA
D: TRBD2
J: TRBJ2-3
V: TRBV5-1
CDR3: CASSNREGLTDTQYF
DNA: TGCGCCAGCAGTAATCGGGAGGGCCTAACAGATACGCAGTATTTT

size: NA
D: TRBD1
J: TRBJ1-1
V: TRBV29-1
CDR3: CSGNRGDTEAFF
DNA: TGCAGCGGCAACAGGGGGGACACTGAAGCTTTCTTT

size: NA
D: TRBD2
J: TRBJ2-1
V: TRBV13
CDR3: CASSPRGSGRPAGVEQFF
DNA: TGTGCCAGCAGCCCGAGGGGGAGCGGGAGGCCCGCGGGGGTTGAGCAGTTCTTC

size: NA
D: TRBD2
J: TRBJ2-7
V: TRBV3-1/TRBV3-2
CDR3: CASSQTSGTYEQYF
DNA: TGTGCCAGCAGCCAAACTAGCGGGACCTACGAGCAGTACTTC

size: few
D: NA
J: TRBJ2-1
V: TRBV19
CDR3: CASSSREGSYNEQFF
DNA: TGTGCCAGTAGTTCGCGAGAGGGCTCCTACAATGAGCAGTTCTTC

size: NA
D: NA
J: TRBJ2-2
V: TRBV5-1
CDR3: CASVKEAEAGELFF
DNA: TGCGCCAGCGTAAAAGAAGCGGAGGCCGGGGAGCTGTTTTTT

size: NA
D: NA
J: TRBJ1-5
V: TRBV9
CDR3: CASSVGQGGQPQHF
DNA: TGTGCCAGCAGCGTAGGGCAGGGAGGTCAGCCCCAGCATTTT

size: NA
D: TRBD1
J: TRBJ2-7
V: TRBV5-4
CDR3: CASSLGQGAYEQYF
DNA: TGTGCCAGCAGCTTGGGACAGGGAGCCTACGAGCAGTACTTC

size: NA
D: NA
J: TRBJ2-2
V: TRBV3-1/TRBV3-2
CDR3: CASSQGHLWGRSTGELFF
DNA: TGTGCCAGCAGCCAAGGACATCTTTGGGGGCGCTCCACCGGGGAGCTGTTTTTT

size: few
D: NA
J: TRBJ2-7
V: TRBV6-1
CDR3: CASSERAGPYEQYF
DNA: TGTGCCAGCAGTGAAAGGGCGGGCCCCTACGAGCAGTACTTC

size: NA
D: TRBD1
J: TRBJ2-1
V: TRBV12-3/TRBV12-4
CDR3: CASSLWDREFF
DNA: TGTGCCAGCAGTTTATGGGACAGGGAGTTCTTC

size: NA
D: TRBD2
J: TRBJ2-3
V: TRBV5-4
CDR3: CASSGLAGVRDTQYF
DNA: TGTGCCAGCAGCGGTCTAGCGGGAGTGCGAGATACGCAGTATTTT

size: NA
D: NA
J: TRBJ1-2
V: TRBV24-1
CDR3: CATSDSFDSSYTF
DNA: TGTGCCACCAGTGATTCCTTCGACAGCAGCTACACCTTC

size: NA
D: NA
J: TRBJ1-6
V: TRBV28
CDR3: CASSRTAGADYNSPLHF
DNA: TGTGCCAGCAGCCGGACGGCGGGGGCGGATTATAATTCACCCCTCCACTTT

size: NA
D: NA
J: TRBJ2-5
V: TRBV5-6
CDR3: CASSLSGPQYF
DNA: TGTGCCAGCAGCTTATCAGGGCCCCAGTACTTC

size: NA
D: NA
J: TRBJ2-1
V: TRBV18
CDR3: CASSQGDEQFF
DNA: TGTGCCAGCTCACAGGGAGATGAGCAGTTCTTC

size: few
D: NA
J: TRBJ2-3
V: TRBV19
CDR3: CASSIGGITTDTQYF
DNA: TGTGCCAGTAGTATAGGCGGGATCACTACAGATACGCAGTATTTT

size: many
D: NA
J: TRBJ2-2
V: TRBV4-2
CDR3: CASSLPGLLTGELFF
DNA: TGTGCCAGCAGCCTCCCCGGACTACTCACCGGGGAGCTGTTTTTT

size: NA
D: TRBD2
J: TRBJ2-3
V: TRBV2
CDR3: CASRGLAGVTDTQYF
DNA: TGTGCCAGCAGGGGACTAGCGGGAGTGACAGATACGCAGTATTTT

size: NA
D: NA
J: TRBJ1-3
V: TRBV7-9
CDR3: CASTLLGNTIYF
DNA: TGTGCCAGCACCCTACTAGGAAACACCATATATTTT

size: NA
D: NA
J: TRBJ2-2
V: TRBV2
CDR3: CASSDRGIGELFF
DNA: TGTGCCAGCAGTGACAGGGGAATCGGGGAGCTGTTTTTT

size: NA
D: TRBD2
J: TRBJ2-1
V: TRBV27
CDR3: CASRGVLAGGAGASYNEQFF
DNA: TGTGCCAGCAGGGGCGTACTAGCGGGAGGTGCCGGGGCCTCCTACAATGAGCAGTTCTTC

size: NA
D: NA
J: TRBJ1-5
V: TRBV6-5
CDR3: CASRLDPGPQHF
DNA: TGTGCCAGCAGACTCGACCCAGGGCCCCAGCATTTT

size: NA
D: NA
J: TRBJ2-7
V: TRBV6-5
CDR3: CASRVVSHEQYF
DNA: TGTGCCAGCAGGGTCGTGAGCCACGAGCAGTACTTC

size: NA
D: NA
J: TRBJ2-7
V: TRBV18
CDR3: CASSRNRDFTHYEQYF
DNA: TGTGCCAGCTCACGTAACCGGGACTTCACCCACTACGAGCAGTACTTC

size: few
D: NA
J: TRBJ2-1
V: TRBV2
CDR3: CASRGSGSSYNEQFF
DNA: TGTGCCAGCAGAGGTAGCGGAAGCTCCTACAATGAGCAGTTCTTC

size: once
D: TRBD2
J: TRBJ2-5
V: TRBV9
CDR3: CASSGGLAGKQETQYF
DNA: TGTGCCAGCAGCGGGGGACTAGCGGGGAAACAAGAGACCCAGTACTTC

size: NA
D: NA
J: TRBJ2-3
V: TRBV2
CDR3: CASSDITDTQYF
DNA: TGTGCCAGCAGTGACATCACAGATACGCAGTATTTT

size: few
D: TRBD1
J: TRBJ1-5
V: TRBV2
CDR3: CASSAGTGAGQPQHF
DNA: TGTGCCAGCAGCGCCGGGACAGGGGCGGGTCAGCCCCAGCATTTT

size: few
D: TRBD2
J: TRBJ2-1
V: TRBV6-5
CDR3: CASRPNGGADWFF
DNA: TGTGCCAGCAGGCCTAACGGGGGGGCGGATTGGTTCTTC

size: NA
D: TRBD1
J: TRBJ1-1
V: TRBV7-9
CDR3: CASSLIDGQGLNTEAFF
DNA: TGTGCCAGCAGCTTAATCGATGGACAGGGCCTGAACACTGAAGCTTTCTTT

size: NA
D: NA
J: TRBJ1-3
V: TRBV6-5
CDR3: CASSTGVGADTIYF
DNA: TGTGCCAGCAGTACGGGCGTGGGGGCGGACACCATATATTTT

size: NA
D: NA
J: TRBJ2-1
V: TRBV6-1
CDR3: CASSEALSPYNEQFF
DNA: TGTGCCAGCAGTGAAGCCCTTTCCCCCTACAATGAGCAGTTCTTC

size: few
D: NA
J: TRBJ2-7
V: TRBV7-3
CDR3: CASSRNALAHYEQYF
DNA: TGTGCCAGCAGTCGTAACGCGCTAGCGCATTACGAGCAGTACTTC